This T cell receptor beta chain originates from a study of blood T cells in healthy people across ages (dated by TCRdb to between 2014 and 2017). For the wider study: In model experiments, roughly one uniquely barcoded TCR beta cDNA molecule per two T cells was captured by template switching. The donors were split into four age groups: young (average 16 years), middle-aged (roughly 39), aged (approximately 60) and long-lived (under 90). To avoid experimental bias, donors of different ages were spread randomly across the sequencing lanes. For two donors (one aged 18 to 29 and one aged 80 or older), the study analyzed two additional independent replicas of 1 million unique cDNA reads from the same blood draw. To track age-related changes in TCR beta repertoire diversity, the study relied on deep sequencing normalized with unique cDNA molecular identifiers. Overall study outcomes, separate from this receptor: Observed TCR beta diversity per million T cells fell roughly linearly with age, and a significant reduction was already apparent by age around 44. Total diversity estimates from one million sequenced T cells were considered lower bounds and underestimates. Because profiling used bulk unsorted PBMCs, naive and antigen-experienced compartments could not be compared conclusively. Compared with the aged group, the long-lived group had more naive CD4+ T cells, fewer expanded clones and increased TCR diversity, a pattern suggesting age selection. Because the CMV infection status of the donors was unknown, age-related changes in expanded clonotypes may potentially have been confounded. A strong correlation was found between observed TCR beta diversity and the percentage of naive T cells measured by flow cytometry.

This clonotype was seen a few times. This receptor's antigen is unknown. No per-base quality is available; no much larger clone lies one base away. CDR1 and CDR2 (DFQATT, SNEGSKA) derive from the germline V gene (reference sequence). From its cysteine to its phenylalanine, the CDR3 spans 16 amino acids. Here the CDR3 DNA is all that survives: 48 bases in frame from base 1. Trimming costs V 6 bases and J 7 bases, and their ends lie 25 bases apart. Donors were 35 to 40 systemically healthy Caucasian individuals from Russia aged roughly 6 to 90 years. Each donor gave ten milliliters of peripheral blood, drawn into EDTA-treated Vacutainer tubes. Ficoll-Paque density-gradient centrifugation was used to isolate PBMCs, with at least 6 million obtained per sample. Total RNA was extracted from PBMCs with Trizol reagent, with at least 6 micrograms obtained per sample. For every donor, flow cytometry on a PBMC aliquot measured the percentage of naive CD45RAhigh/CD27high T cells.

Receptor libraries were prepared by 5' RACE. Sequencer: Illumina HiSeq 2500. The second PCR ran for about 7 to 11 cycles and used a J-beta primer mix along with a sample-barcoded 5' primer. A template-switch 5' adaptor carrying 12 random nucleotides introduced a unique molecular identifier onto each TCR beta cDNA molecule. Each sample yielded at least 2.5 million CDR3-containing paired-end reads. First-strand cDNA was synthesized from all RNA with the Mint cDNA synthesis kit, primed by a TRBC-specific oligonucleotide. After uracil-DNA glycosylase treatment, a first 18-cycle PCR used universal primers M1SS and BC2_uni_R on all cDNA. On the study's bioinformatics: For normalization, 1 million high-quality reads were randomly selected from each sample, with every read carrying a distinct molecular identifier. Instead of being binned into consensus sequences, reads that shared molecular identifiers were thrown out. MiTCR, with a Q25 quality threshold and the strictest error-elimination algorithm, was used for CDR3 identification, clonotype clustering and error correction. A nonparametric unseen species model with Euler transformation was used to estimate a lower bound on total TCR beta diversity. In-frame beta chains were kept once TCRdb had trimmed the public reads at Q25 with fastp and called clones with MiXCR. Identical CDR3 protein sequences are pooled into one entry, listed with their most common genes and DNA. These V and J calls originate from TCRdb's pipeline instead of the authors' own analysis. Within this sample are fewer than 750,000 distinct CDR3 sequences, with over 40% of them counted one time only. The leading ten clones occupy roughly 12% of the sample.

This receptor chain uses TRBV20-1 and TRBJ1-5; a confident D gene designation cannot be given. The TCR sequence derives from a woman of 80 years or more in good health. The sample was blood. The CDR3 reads CSALGTGKPFRQPQHF. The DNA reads TGCAGTGCCCTCGGAACGGGGAAACCTTTCCGACAGCCCCAGCATTTT.